Presented here are 9 T cell receptor beta chains from one specimen sequenced in a study of PD-1 blockade in classical Hodgkin lymphoma. Using immunoSEQ multiplex PCR, the repertoire was profiled, and TCRdb retains in-frame clones only, with some absent. Of 99,000 or so clones in the sample, 89% were seen once. Time point meaning: cycle 4 day 1 (C4D1), after around six weeks of nivolumab. Relapse after autologous stem cell transplantation occurred in every patient, and brentuximab vedotin exposure varied. The material sequenced was peripheral blood mononuclear cells (PBMCs), taken before the fourth cycle of nivolumab. All receptors come from a human donor with classical Hodgkin lymphoma.

The chain recombines TRBV15 with TRBJ2-7; D remains unclear. This CDR3 has 12 residues. Germline assignment: CDR1 LNHNV and CDR2 YYDKDF (reference sequence). V was pared by 6 bases and J by 0 bases, with 6 bases between. CDR3 loop: CATSPGSYEQYF. The CDR3 bases are TGTGCCACCAGTCCGGGCTCCTACGAGCAGTACTTC.

The chain joins TRBV27 to TRBJ1-2, with 10 bases lining up with TRBD1. CDR1 is MNHEY and CDR2 is SMNVEV in the germline V gene (reference sequence). Trimming cost V 3 bases and J 7 bases; bases outside gene matches: 8. This CDR3 has 15 amino acids. The CDR3 region is CASSFGFRDRGGYTF. The CDR3 region has the DNA TGTGCCAGCAGTTTTGGATTCCGGGACAGGGGTGGCTACACCTTC.

This clone has just one count. The CDR3 coding sequence is TGTGCCAGCAGTGAATGGGGAAAGGGTGAGAACACTGAAGCTTTCTTT. Its protein is CASSEWGKGENTEAFF. The rearrangement joins TRBV25-1 to TRBJ1-1, with D uncertain. Per germline, CDR1 MGHDK and CDR2 SYGVNS. V was clipped by 1 base and J by 1 base, with 13 bases between them. The CDR3 length is 16 residues.

This clone showed up just once. The V call is TRBV4-3, the J call TRBJ1-2; unclear D gene. V lost 0 bases, J lost 0 bases, and 14 bases lay in between. This CDR3 comprises 17 residues. Germline-derived CDR1 and CDR2 are LGHNA and YSLEER. Written as DNA, the CDR3 is TGCGCCAGCAGCCAAGATAGGGCCAGAACCTCTAACTATGGCTACACCTTC. It codes for CASSQDRARTSNYGYTF.

The gene calls are TRBV2 and TRBJ2-3, with D uncertain. CDR3 size: 13 residues. V was pared by 8 bases and J by 4 bases, with 13 bases between. From germline, CDR1 is SNHLY and CDR2 FYNNEI. CDR3 region: CASGELGPDTQYF. The CDR3 coding sequence is TGTGCCAGCGGCGAACTGGGTCCAGATACGCAGTATTTT.

The V gene is TRBV7-8, the J gene TRBJ1-1; D is unresolved. Germline assignment: CDR1 SGHVS and CDR2 FQNEAQ. Trimming shortened V by 5 bases and J by 0 bases, and 7 bases separated the two germline ends. The CDR3 runs to 13 residues. The CDR3 sequence is CASSPAVNTEAFF. DNA for the CDR3: TGTGCCAGCAGCCCTGCAGTGAACACTGAAGCTTTCTTT. The full variable domain, in which reference TRBV7-8 and TRBJ1-1 provide the parts outside the CDR3, is GAGVSQSPRYKVAKRGQDVALRCDPISGHVSLFWYQQALGQGPEFLTYFQNEAQLDKSGLPSDRFFAERPEGSVSTLKIQRTQQEDSAVYLCASSPAVNTEAFFGQGTRLTVV.

CDR3 DNA sequence: TGTGCCAGCAGGCGTGACAGCAGAGAGACCCAGTACTTC. It encodes CASRRDSRETQYF. The chain uses TRBV5-4 and TRBJ2-5; possibly TRBD1 for D (5 bases). There are 13 residues in the CDR3. Trimming cost V 5 bases and J 4 bases, with 12 bases left between them. Germline-derived CDR1 and CDR2 are SGHNT and YYREEE (reference sequence). The full variable domain, its missing parts supplied by reference TRBV5-4 and TRBJ2-5, is ETGVTQSPTHLIKTRGQQVTLRCSSQSGHNTVSWYQQALGQGPQFIFQYYREEENGRGNFPPRFSGLQFPNYSSELNVNALELDDSALYLCASRRDSRETQYFGPGTRLLVL.

This chain uses TRBV9 with TRBJ2-6; TRBD1 matches 9 bases. This CDR3 is built from 18 residues. Per the germline V gene, CDR1 is SGDLS and CDR2 is YYNGEE. V lost 3 bases to trimming and J lost 0 bases; unmatched junction nucleotides: 7. This CDR3 is CASSAPGQGSSGANVLTF. The CDR3 DNA sequence: TGTGCCAGCAGCGCGCCGGGACAGGGAAGCTCTGGGGCCAACGTCCTGACTTTC.

The chain uses TRBV19 and TRBJ2-7; maybe TRBD1 (5 bases). Germline V lookup: CDR1 LNHDA, CDR2 SQIVND (reference sequence). CDR3 length equals 14 residues. V lost 5 bases, J lost 2 bases, and 13 bases lay in between. This CDR3 reads CASSPGSLAYEQYF. DNA for the CDR3: TGTGCCAGTAGTCCAGGGTCATTGGCCTACGAGCAGTACTTC.